A selection of T cell receptor beta chains follows, all from one sample in a study of T cells in Graves' hyperthyroidism and ophthalmopathy. TCRdb reprocessed the multiplex PCR reads via MiXCR and lists one record per CDR3 protein. The repertoire consists of about 360,000 distinct CDR3 sequences, with under 15% occurring once and the leading ten covering 9.2%. Source material: blood. Every receptor here comes from a woman between 18 and 29 years old with Graves' hyperthyroidism. CDR3s leave out the opening cysteine and the closing phenylalanine or tryptophan. Each record gives: V gene, J gene, D gene, CDR3 protein. A D gene is named only where the DNA matches it firmly.

v_gene: TRBV20-1; j_gene: TRBJ1-4; d_gene: .; CDR3aa: SVLPRGREKLF
v_gene: TRBV5-1; j_gene: TRBJ1-5; d_gene: TRBD1; CDR3aa: ASSLQGSQNQPQH
v_gene: TRBV19; j_gene: TRBJ2-6; d_gene: .; CDR3aa: ASSIAAGPSAGANVLT
v_gene: TRBV18; j_gene: TRBJ1-5; d_gene: .; CDR3aa: ASSPGGQAGQPQH
v_gene: TRBV6-2/TRBV6-3; j_gene: TRBJ1-1; d_gene: .; CDR3aa: ASKYRATEAF
v_gene: TRBV3-1; j_gene: TRBJ1-2; d_gene: TRBD1; CDR3aa: ASSHEGQGYGYT
v_gene: TRBV6-7; j_gene: TRBJ2-3; d_gene: .; CDR3aa: ASSYREDPDTQY
v_gene: TRBV3-1; j_gene: TRBJ2-4; d_gene: TRBD2; CDR3aa: ASSQDGVSGSFQNIQY
v_gene: TRBV12-3/TRBV12-4; j_gene: TRBJ2-1; d_gene: TRBD2; CDR3aa: ASSLARAGNNEQF
v_gene: TRBV15; j_gene: TRBJ1-1; d_gene: .; CDR3aa: ATSRDIQTNTEAF